This T cell receptor beta chain was recorded in a study of lymphopenia after photon versus proton radiotherapy. The CDR3 length is 15 residues. Germline trimming cut 1 base from V and 4 bases from J; bases unmatched to any gene: 1. The V gene's germline CDR1 is MDHEN and CDR2 SYDVKM. General study findings and limits: Photon-treated patients lost naive T cells and TCR diversity; proton-treated stayed stable.

Sequenced by immunoSEQ multiplex PCR; TCRdb stores in-frame clones only, minus some. The repertoire holds 20,000 to 25,000 clones, with around 90% as singletons. This clone was observed a single time. Antigen: not known. The sequencing here drew on peripheral blood, taken from a patient treated with proton-based radiotherapy. The sequence came from a woman in her seventies with pancreatic cancer. Some clones in this sample may be carry-over from other donors' samples. The chain combines TRBV28 with TRBJ2-2; TRBD2 aligns across 9 bases. The CDR3 protein is CASSLSLAGTGELFF. CDR3 DNA: TGTGCCAGCAGTTTATCACTAGCGGGCACCGGGGAGCTGTTTTTT.